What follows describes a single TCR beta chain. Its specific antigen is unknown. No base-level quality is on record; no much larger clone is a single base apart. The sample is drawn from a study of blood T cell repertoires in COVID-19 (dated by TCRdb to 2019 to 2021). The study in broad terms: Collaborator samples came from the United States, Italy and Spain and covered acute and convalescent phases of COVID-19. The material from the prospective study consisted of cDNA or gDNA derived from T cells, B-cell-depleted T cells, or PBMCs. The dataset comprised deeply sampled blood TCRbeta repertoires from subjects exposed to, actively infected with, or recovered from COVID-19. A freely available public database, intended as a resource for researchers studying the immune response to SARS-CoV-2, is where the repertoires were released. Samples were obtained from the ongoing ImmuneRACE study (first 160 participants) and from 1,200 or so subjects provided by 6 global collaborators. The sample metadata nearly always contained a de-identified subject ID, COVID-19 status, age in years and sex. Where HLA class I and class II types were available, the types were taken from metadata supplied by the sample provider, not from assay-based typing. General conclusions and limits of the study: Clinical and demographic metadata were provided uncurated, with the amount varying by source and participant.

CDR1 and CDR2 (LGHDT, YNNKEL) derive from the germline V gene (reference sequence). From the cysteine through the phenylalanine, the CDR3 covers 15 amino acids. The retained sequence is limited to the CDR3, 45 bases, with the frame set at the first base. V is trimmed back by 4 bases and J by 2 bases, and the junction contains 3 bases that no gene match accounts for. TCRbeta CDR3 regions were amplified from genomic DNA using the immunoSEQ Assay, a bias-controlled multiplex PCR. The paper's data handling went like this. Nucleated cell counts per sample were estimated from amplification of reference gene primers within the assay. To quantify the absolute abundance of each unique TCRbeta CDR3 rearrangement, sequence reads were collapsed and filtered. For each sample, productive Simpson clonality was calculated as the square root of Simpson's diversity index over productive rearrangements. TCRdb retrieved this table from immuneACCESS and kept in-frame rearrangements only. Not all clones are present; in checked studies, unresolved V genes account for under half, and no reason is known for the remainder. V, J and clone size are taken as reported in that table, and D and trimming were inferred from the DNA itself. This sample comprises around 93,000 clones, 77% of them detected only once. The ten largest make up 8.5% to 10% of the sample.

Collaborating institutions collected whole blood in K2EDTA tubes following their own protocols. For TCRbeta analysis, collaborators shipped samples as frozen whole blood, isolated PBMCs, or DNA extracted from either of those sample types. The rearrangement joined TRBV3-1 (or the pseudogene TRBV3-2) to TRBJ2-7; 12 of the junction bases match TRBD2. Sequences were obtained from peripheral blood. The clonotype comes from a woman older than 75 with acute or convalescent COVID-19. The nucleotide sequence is TGTGCCAGCAGCCCCCGACTAGCGGGAGCCTACGAGCAGTACTTC. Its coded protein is CASSPRLAGAYEQYF.